These 25 T cell receptor beta chains were sequenced from one sample in a study of blood T cell repertoires in COVID-19. Clones were sequenced by immunoSEQ multiplex PCR, and TCRdb holds only the in-frame ones, with some missing. The data show 200,000 to 250,000 clones, with over 80% seen just once and roughly 1.2% held by the top ten. Sequenced: PBMCs or T cells enriched from blood (not recorded which). Source of these receptors: a young man who had recovered from COVID-19.

V gene TRBV7-6 combines with J gene TRBJ2-1; 10 bases are shared with TRBD2. Trimming removed 3 bases from V and 1 base from J; junction bases left unmatched: 6. The CDR3 is 17 amino acids. CDR1 is SGHVS and CDR2 is FNYEAQ in the germline V gene. CDR3 bases: TGTGCCAGCAGCTTCTCGGAGCGGGAGGGTTCCTACAATGAGCAGTTCTTC. As protein: CASSFSEREGSYNEQFF.

The rearrangement links TRBV29-1 to TRBJ2-5, with 11 bases that match TRBD2. Germline assignment: CDR1 SQVTM and CDR2 ANQGSEA. Trimming removed 0 bases from V and 2 bases from J; junction bases left unmatched: 11. The CDR3 length is 18 residues. CDR3 loop: CSVEDFGLAGGRQETQYF. The CDR3 nucleotides are TGCAGCGTTGAAGATTTCGGGCTAGCGGGGGGTCGGCAAGAGACCCAGTACTTC.

J is TRBJ2-3 and V is TRBV29-1; 8 nucleotides match TRBD2. This CDR3 region has 15 residues. J was trimmed by 0 bases and V by 7 bases; bases with no gene match: 9. Germline assignment: CDR1 SQVTM and CDR2 ANQGSEA. The CDR3 DNA reads as TGCAGCGCTTGTTTGACTAGCGTAAGCACAGATACGCAGTATTTT. Protein: CSACLTSVSTDTQYF.

This rearrangement joins TRBV18 to TRBJ1-2; 10 positions match TRBD1. Germline-derived CDR1 and CDR2 are KGHSH and LQKENI. V shed 5 bases and J 4 bases; nucleotides not matched to a gene: 10. The CDR3 extends over 16 amino acids. CDR3 sequence (DNA): TGTGCCAGCTCAAGCTCCGGGACAGGGGTCGTCTATGGCTACACCTTC. It codes for CASSSSGTGVVYGYTF.

The chain links TRBV11-2 to TRBJ1-4; D ambiguous. Germline assignment: CDR1 SGHAT and CDR2 FQNNGV. This CDR3 is built from 14 residues. Trimming cost V 5 bases and J 8 bases, with 15 bases left between them. The CDR3 protein is CASSGDGGGEKLFF. In DNA form, the CDR3 reads TGTGCCAGCAGCGGGGATGGCGGAGGGGAAAAACTGTTTTTT.

The CDR3 here is CASSYGLDTEAFF. The CDR3 nucleotides read TGTGCCAGCAGTTACGGGCTGGACACTGAAGCTTTCTTT. The chain links TRBV6-5 to TRBJ1-1; no clear D gene. Germline CDR1 is MNHEY and CDR2 is SVGAGI. The length of the CDR3 is 13 residues. The V end was cut by 2 bases, the J end by 3 bases, with 7 bases between.

V usage is TRBV20-1 and J usage is TRBJ2-7; D is uncertain. The CDR3 has 11 amino acids. CDR1 is DFQATT and CDR2 is SNEGSKA in the germline V gene (reference sequence). V dropped 1 base and J dropped 6 bases, with 7 bases sitting between them. The CDR3 is CSARVIREQYF. The CDR3 DNA sequence: TGCAGTGCTAGAGTTATCCGCGAGCAGTACTTC.

The chain recombines TRBV19 with TRBJ2-2, with TRBD2 matching 7 bases. The CDR3 covers 15 residues. Germline V gives CDR1 LNHDA, CDR2 SQIVND (reference sequence). V gave up 4 bases and J gave up 1 base; unmatched junction bases: 3. DNA of the CDR3: TGTGCCAGTAGTAGACTAGCACAGAACACCGGGGAGCTGTTTTTT. It translates to CASSRLAQNTGELFF. The variable domain in full, with the rest retrieved from reference TRBV19 and TRBJ2-2, is DGGITQSPKYLFRKEGQNVTLSCEQNLNHDAMYWYRQDPGQGLRLIYYSQIVNDFQKGDIAEGYSVSREKKESFPLTVTSAQKNPTAFYLCASSRLAQNTGELFFGEGSRLTVL.

The chain joins TRBV3-1 (or the pseudogene TRBV3-2) to TRBJ1-1; a possible D gene is TRBD1 (6 bases). This CDR3 is 15 amino acids long. V was shortened by 4 bases and J by 2 bases, with 14 bases between the two germline ends. In germline, CDR1 is LGHDT, CDR2 YNNKEL (reference sequence). CDR3 sequence: CASSPYRDSNTEAFF. CDR3 coding DNA: TGTGCCAGCAGCCCATACAGGGATTCCAACACTGAAGCTTTCTTT.

A single count supports this clone. The rearrangement uses TRBV5-1 and TRBJ2-2, with D possibly being TRBD1 (6 bases). The germline V gene encodes CDR1 SGHRS and CDR2 YFSETQ. The V end was cut by 3 bases, the J end by 1 base, with 7 bases between. This CDR3 has 14 amino acids. CDR3 amino acids: CASSWGQNTGELFF. The CDR3 nucleotides read TGCGCCAGCAGCTGGGGACAGAACACCGGGGAGCTGTTTTTT. The full variable domain, completed using reference TRBV5-1 and TRBJ2-2, is KAGVTQTPRYLIKTRGQQVTLSCSPISGHRSVSWYQQTPGQGLQFLFEYFSETQRNKGNFPGRFSGRQFSNSRSEMNVSTLELGDSALYLCASSWGQNTGELFFGEGSRLTVL.

V is TRBV30 and J is TRBJ1-6; 7 bases map to TRBD1. Looked up from germline, CDR1 is GTSNPN and CDR2 is SVGIG (reference sequence). With V trimmed by 4 bases and J by 11 bases, 14 bases remained unmatched. The CDR3 has 15 amino acids. The CDR3 sequence is CAWKSPGQRHTPLHF. CDR3 sequence (DNA): TGTGCCTGGAAATCACCGGGACAGAGGCATACACCCCTCCACTTT.

A single count supports this clone. At one end, the junction sequence differs from germline, possibly due to a read error. The chain uses TRBV7-9 and TRBJ2-1; no definite D call. This CDR3 contains 15 residues. Germline CDR1 reads SEHNR; CDR2 reads FQNEAQ (reference sequence). CDR3 bases: TGTGTCAGCAGCTTAGTTGAGAGCTCCTACAATGAGCAGTTCTTC. Protein sequence: CVSSLVESSYNEQFF.

This clone was counted only a few times. The chain carries TRBV7-2 and TRBJ1-2, with 7 bases lining up with TRBD1. The CDR3 consists of 13 residues. Trimming cost V 6 bases and J 3 bases; bases outside gene matches: 4. Germline CDR1 SGHTA, CDR2 FQGNSA. DNA for the CDR3: TGTGCCAGCAGACCTACAGGGGACTATGGCTACACCTTC. The encoded protein is CASRPTGDYGYTF.

The V gene is TRBV28, the J gene TRBJ1-2; 7 bases line up with TRBD1. Per the germline V gene, CDR1 is MDHEN and CDR2 is SYDVKM. The length of the CDR3 is 13 residues. V was pared by 4 bases and J by 3 bases, with 2 bases of the junction left unmatched. The DNA of the CDR3 is TGTGCCAGCAGTTCCGGGACAGACTATGGCTACACCTTC. The encoded protein is CASSSGTDYGYTF.

The chain employs TRBV5-1 and TRBJ2-1; 8 nucleotides match TRBD1. The V and J ends lost 4 bases and 8 bases, in that order; junction bases with no gene match: 11. Germline CDR1 and CDR2: SGHRS and YFSETQ. CDR3 length: 15 amino acids. CDR3 bases: TGCGCCAGCAGCCCGGACAGGGTGGAAGAGGATGAGCAGTTCTTC. Its protein product is CASSPDRVEEDEQFF.

The chain joins TRBV3-1 (or the pseudogene TRBV3-2) to TRBJ1-6, with 7 bases that match TRBD1. The germline gives CDR1 LGHDT, CDR2 YNNKEL (reference sequence). The CDR3 has 20 amino acids. The V and J ends lost 4 bases and 0 bases, in that order; junction bases with no gene match: 15. The CDR3 here is CASSPRDSRRISSYNSPLHF. In DNA, the CDR3 is TGTGCCAGCAGCCCAAGGGACAGCCGGCGAATTAGCTCCTATAATTCACCCCTCCACTTT.

Turning to this clone: The germline gene is not matched at one end of the junction; a read error may be the cause. V and J are TRBV13 and TRBJ2-4; 12 positions agree with TRBD2. Germline CDR1 is PRHDT and CDR2 is FYEKMQ (reference sequence). CDR3 size: 14 residues. Here the CDR3 reads CASRLDGLAGIQYF. CDR3 in DNA: TGTGCCAGCAGATTAGACGGACTAGCGGGGATTCAGTACTTC.

The J gene is TRBJ1-2, the V gene TRBV24-1; perhaps TRBD1 as D (5 bases). CDR3 length: 13 amino acids. Germline values: CDR1 KGHDR, CDR2 SFDVKD. Trimming cost V 6 bases and J 8 bases, with 15 bases left between them. The CDR3 region has the DNA TGTGCCACCAGTAAAGACGCAGGGATCGGCTACACCTTC. It specifies CATSKDAGIGYTF.

This clone was detected only once. The CDR3: CASSRDQQGWLGYGYTF. Here the CDR3 DNA reads TGCGCCAGCAGCCGAGACCAACAGGGGTGGCTTGGATATGGCTACACCTTC. The chain uses TRBV4-1 and TRBJ1-2, with 7 nucleotides matching TRBD1. This CDR3 comprises 17 residues. The germline V gene has CDR1 MGHRA and CDR2 YSYEKL. V lost 4 bases and J lost 5; bases outside the gene matches: 16.

The rearrangement joins TRBV19 to TRBJ2-5; the match to TRBD2 covers 9 bases. V gave up 1 base and J gave up 6 bases; unmatched junction bases: 6. Germline loops: CDR1 LNHDA, CDR2 SQIVND (reference sequence). The CDR3 sequence is 15 residues long. CDR3 sequence reads: CASSIGAGGVQTQYF. CDR3 nucleotides: TGTGCCAGTAGTATAGGAGCGGGAGGTGTTCAGACCCAGTACTTC.

J is TRBJ2-5 and V is TRBV7-8; TRBD2 matches at 7 bases. V gave up 2 bases and J gave up 5 bases; unmatched junction bases: 8. The CDR3 is 15 residues long. CDR1 is SGHVS and CDR2 is FQNEAQ in the germline V gene. The CDR3 DNA is TGTGCCAGCAGCTTAAGCAGGGTGGGAGGGGAGACCCAGTACTTC. Its protein is CASSLSRVGGETQYF. The full variable domain, completed using reference TRBV7-8 and TRBJ2-5, is GAGVSQSPRYKVAKRGQDVALRCDPISGHVSLFWYQQALGQGPEFLTYFQNEAQLDKSGLPSDRFFAERPEGSVSTLKIQRTQQEDSAVYLCASSLSRVGGETQYFGPGTRLLVL.

The chain combines TRBV11-2 with TRBJ1-5, with 9 bases that match TRBD1. From germline, CDR1 is SGHAT and CDR2 FQNNGV. This CDR3 is built from 16 residues. Unmatched junction bases numbered 6, after V lost 0 bases and J lost 6 bases. As DNA, the CDR3 is TGTGCCAGCAGCTTAGATGGGACAGGGCTTAGTCAGCCCCAGCATTTT. Translating it yields CASSLDGTGLSQPQHF.

The rearrangement links TRBV11-2 to TRBJ2-2; a weak D match, TRBD2 (7 bases). The germline gives CDR1 SGHAT, CDR2 FQNNGV. Deletions cut 2 bases from V and 0 bases from J, with 10 bases between. CDR3 length: 16 residues. The CDR3 loop is CASSLRGGANTGELFF. DNA for the CDR3: TGTGCCAGCAGCTTAAGAGGGGGGGCGAACACCGGGGAGCTGTTTTTT. Combining the CDR3 with reference TRBV11-2 and TRBJ2-2 gives the whole variable domain EAGVAQSPRYKIIEKRQSVAFWCNPISGHATLYWYQQILGQGPKLLIQFQNNGVVDDSQLPKDRFSAERLKGVDSTLKIQPAKLEDSAVYLCASSLRGGANTGELFFGEGSRLTVL.

This clone was seen once. This chain connects TRBV5-1 to TRBJ2-3, with 10 bases identical to TRBD2. CDR1 is SGHRS and CDR2 is YFSETQ in the germline V gene. This CDR3 comprises 16 residues. J was trimmed by 2 bases and V by 3 bases; bases with no gene match: 6. CDR3 sequence reads: CASSSSSGGYTDTQYF. The CDR3 coding sequence is TGCGCCAGCAGCTCCTCTAGCGGGGGATACACAGATACGCAGTATTTT.

The rearrangement joins TRBV11-3 to TRBJ2-1; D gene uncertain. V was trimmed by 4 bases and J by 8 bases, leaving 15 bases between them. Germline loops: CDR1 SGHNT, CDR2 YENEEA. CDR3 length: 14 residues. CDR3 nucleotides: TGTGCCAGCAGCTCGCAACTGGAGCCCCATGAGCAGTTCTTC. This gives the protein CASSSQLEPHEQFF.